Sequencing of this T cell receptor (beta chain) was carried out in a study of blood T cell repertoires in COVID-19. Study details: Sites across the United States, Italy and Spain contributed samples from acute and convalescent COVID-19. Nucleic acid was either cDNA or gDNA, and it came from T cells, B-cell-depleted T cells, or PBMCs.

Original methodology: Estimation of nucleated cell counts relied on the amplification of reference gene primers. Data came from immunoSEQ multiplex PCR; TCRdb stores just in-frame clones and leaves some out. The V and J calls and clone size were taken over from that table, and D and trimming were inferred from the DNA. Here the sample spans approximately 70,000 clones, around nine tenths being singletons. This clone was recorded once. CDR1 and CDR2 (germline): SGHTA, FQGNSA. The CDR3 covers 16 residues. The V and J ends lost 5 bases and 3 bases, in that order; junction bases with no gene match: 10. This TCR was recovered from a woman aged 55 to 70 with acute or convalescent COVID-19. The chain links TRBV7-2 to TRBJ2-3; 8 bases fit TRBD2. The sequenced sample was peripheral blood. CDR3 nucleotide sequence: TGTGCCAGCAGCCGCCGGGGGGGCCTTGGGACAGATACGCAGTATTTT. Protein: CASSRRGGLGTDTQYF.